This T cell receptor (beta chain) comes out of a study of cytomegalovirus exposure and HLA in healthy donors (dated by TCRdb to the late 2010s). Broadly, across the study: According to a later analysis, one platform produced both the 110 or so validation repertoires and the 720 or so repertoires of the first cohort. The study aimed to test whether cataloging public T cell receptors could reveal signatures of past pathogen exposure. High-throughput TCR immunosequencing, statistical association of individual TCRs with disease status, and machine learning were combined to predict cytomegalovirus infection status. A separate validation cohort of more than 100 different subjects was used in addition to the roughly 670-subject first cohort.

The donors were included in the validation cohort of around 120 subjects, a group kept apart from the roughly 700-subject first cohort. This clone appeared once. Its antigen has not been determined. Nothing much larger sits one base from this clone, and base qualities are not available. What the work shows at the level of the full study, not this receptor alone: According to the authors, the approach could potentially be generalized to other disease states and immunological phenotypes. In both the original and validation cohorts, the classifier was reported to diagnose cytomegalovirus status with high specificity and sensitivity. The validation cohort had no HLA typing available for a later analysis, so co-occurrence within that cohort was assessed over all 130 or so repertoires. In a later analysis, TCRs clustered in the first cohort were found to also tend to co-occur in the roughly 120 validation repertoires, with 90% to 95% of cluster scores above 0. Most TCR sequences were observed very rarely across donors, whereas some public TCRs were present in many individuals. A few of the identified cytomegalovirus-associated TCR beta chains were confirmed in vitro to be specific for cytomegalovirus antigens. The study listed 170 or so TCR beta chains as associated with cytomegalovirus.

The method behind the library was the immunoSEQ multiplex PCR assay. As for the original processing: A statistical classification framework was built for diagnosing cytomegalovirus status from the catalog of TCR beta chain sequences. TCRdb retrieved this table from immuneACCESS and kept in-frame rearrangements only. Not all clones are present; in checked studies, unresolved V genes account for under half, and no reason is known for the remainder. V, J and clone size are taken as reported in that table, and D and trimming were inferred from the DNA itself. A total of 150,000 to 200,000 clones appear in this sample, approximately 80% of them only once. The ten top clones hold about 2.3% of the sample. Material: PBMCs. This TCR was sampled from a young man in good health and CMV-seropositive.

CDR3 reads: CASSFSGGRTGELFF. The DNA sequence is given as TGTGCCAGCAGCTTTAGCGGGGGAAGGACCGGGGAGCTGTTTTTT. The chain is made from TRBV7-9 and TRBJ2-2, and TRBD2 matches 9 of the central bases. Spanning cysteine to phenylalanine, the CDR3 consists of 15 amino acids. The DNA shown is the 45-base CDR3, in frame from base 1. The germline V gene (reference sequence) sets CDR1 to SEHNR and CDR2 to FQNEAQ. From V the trimming removes 3 bases and from J it removes 5 bases, while the gene matches leave 4 bases of the junction unaccounted for.